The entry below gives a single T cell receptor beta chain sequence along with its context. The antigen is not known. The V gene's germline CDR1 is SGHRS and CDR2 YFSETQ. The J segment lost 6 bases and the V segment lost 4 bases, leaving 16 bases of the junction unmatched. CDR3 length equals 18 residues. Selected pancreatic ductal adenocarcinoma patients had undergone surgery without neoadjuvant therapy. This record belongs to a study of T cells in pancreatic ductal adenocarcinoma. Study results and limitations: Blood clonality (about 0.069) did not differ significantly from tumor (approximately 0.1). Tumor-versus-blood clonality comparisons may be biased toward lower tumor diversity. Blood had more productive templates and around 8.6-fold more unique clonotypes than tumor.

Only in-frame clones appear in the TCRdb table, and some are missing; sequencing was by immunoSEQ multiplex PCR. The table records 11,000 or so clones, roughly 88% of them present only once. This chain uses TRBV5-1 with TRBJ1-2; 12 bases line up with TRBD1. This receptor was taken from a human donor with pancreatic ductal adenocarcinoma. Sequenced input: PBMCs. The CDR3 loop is CASSTGWAGTGGADGYTF. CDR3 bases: TGCGCCAGCAGCACAGGTTGGGCCGGGACAGGGGGCGCGGATGGCTACACCTTC.